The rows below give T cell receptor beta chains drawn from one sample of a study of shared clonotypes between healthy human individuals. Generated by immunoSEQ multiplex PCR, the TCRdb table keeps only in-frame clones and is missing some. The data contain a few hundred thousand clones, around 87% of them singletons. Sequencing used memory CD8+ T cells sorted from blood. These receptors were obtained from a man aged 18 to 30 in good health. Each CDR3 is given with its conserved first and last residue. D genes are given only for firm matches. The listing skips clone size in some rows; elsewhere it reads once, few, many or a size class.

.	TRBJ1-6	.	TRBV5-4	TGTGCCAGCAGCTTGACAGGTTCAAATTCACCCCTCCACTTT	CASSLTGSNSPLHF
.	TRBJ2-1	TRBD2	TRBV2	TGTGCCAGCAGTGGGACTAGCGGGACCTACAATGAGCAGTTCTTC	CASSGTSGTYNEQFF
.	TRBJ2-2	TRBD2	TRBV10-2	TGCGCCAGCAGGGACCTGGGACTAGCGGGAATCGGGGAGCTGTTTTTT	CASRDLGLAGIGELFF
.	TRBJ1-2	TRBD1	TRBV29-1	TGCAGCGTGGAGACAGGGCCATATGGCTACACCTTC	CSVETGPYGYTF
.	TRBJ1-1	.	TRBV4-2	TGTGCCAGCAGCCAATCGACAGATGAAGCTTTCTTT	CASSQSTDEAFF
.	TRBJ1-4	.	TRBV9	TGTGCCAGCAGCGTAGACGGGGGAGAGGCAACTAATGAAAAACTGTTTTTT	CASSVDGGEATNEKLFF
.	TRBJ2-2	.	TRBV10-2	TGCGCCAGCACCCTTAGGACAGCGAATGACGGGGAGCTGTTTTTT	CASTLRTANDGELFF
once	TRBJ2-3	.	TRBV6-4	TGTGCCAGCAGTGCCGAGGATGGGTCCACAGATACGCAGTATTTT	CASSAEDGSTDTQYF
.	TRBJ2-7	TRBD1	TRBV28	TGTGCCAGCAGTTTACTCGCCGGGACAGAAAACTACGAGCAGTACTTC	CASSLLAGTENYEQYF
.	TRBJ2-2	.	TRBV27	TGTGCCAGCAGTTTTGGGGGTTTGACCGGGGAGCTGTTTTTT	CASSFGGLTGELFF
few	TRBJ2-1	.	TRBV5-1	TGCGCCAGCAGCTGGATGACAGTTAATGAGCAGTTCTTC	CASSWMTVNEQFF
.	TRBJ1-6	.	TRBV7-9	TGTGCCAGCAGCCCATCGGGTACCGGGGATTCACCCCTCCACTTT	CASSPSGTGDSPLHF
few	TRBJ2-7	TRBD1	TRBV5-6	TGTGCCAGCAGCTTATGGACAGGGGACGAGCAGTACTTC	CASSLWTGDEQYF
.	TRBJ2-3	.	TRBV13	TGTGCCAGCAGCTTTTGGGGATTAGAAGAGACGACCAAAAGCCCCACAGATACGCAGTATTTT	CASSFWGLEETTKSPTDTQYF
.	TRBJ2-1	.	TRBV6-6	TGTGCCAGCAGTTACTCAGGGGAGTCCTACAATGAGCAGTTCTTC	CASSYSGESYNEQFF
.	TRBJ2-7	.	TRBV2	TGTGCCAGCACCCCCGGCCTCCACTACGAGCAGTACTTC	CASTPGLHYEQYF
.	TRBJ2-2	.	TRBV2	TGTGCCAGCAGTGACCGGCTAAACACCGGGGAGCTGTTTTTT	CASSDRLNTGELFF
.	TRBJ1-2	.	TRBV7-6	TGTGCCAGCAGCTTAGGTCGGAGGGGATCTAACTATGGCTACACCTTC	CASSLGRRGSNYGYTF
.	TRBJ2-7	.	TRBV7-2	TGTGCCAGCAGCGAAGTAGGGACCCCCCACGAGCAGTACTTC	CASSEVGTPHEQYF
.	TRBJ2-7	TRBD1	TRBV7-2	TGTGCCAGCAGCCTTCCAGGGGGCTCCTACGAGCAGTACTTC	CASSLPGGSYEQYF
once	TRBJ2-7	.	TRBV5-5	TGTGCCAGCAGCTTGTGGGGGAATCCGTCCTACGAGCAGTACTTC	CASSLWGNPSYEQYF
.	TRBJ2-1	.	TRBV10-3	TGTGCCATCAGTGAGACGAGGGAGCAGTTCTTC	CAISETREQFF
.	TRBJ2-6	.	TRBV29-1	TGCAGCGTCCCTGTTGGAGCAGGGGCCAACGTCCTGACTTTC	CSVPVGAGANVLTF